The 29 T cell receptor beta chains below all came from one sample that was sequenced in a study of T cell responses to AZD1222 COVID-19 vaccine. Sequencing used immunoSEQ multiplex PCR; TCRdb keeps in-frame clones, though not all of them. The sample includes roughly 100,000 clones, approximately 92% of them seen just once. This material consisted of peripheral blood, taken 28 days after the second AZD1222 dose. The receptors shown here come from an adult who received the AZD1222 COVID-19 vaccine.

CDR3 coding DNA: TGTGCCAGTTCGCCGGGACTAGCGGGAGGGAGGCTCGGCGGTGAGCAGTTCTTC. Its translation: CASSPGLAGGRLGGEQFF. This rearrangement joins TRBV19 to TRBJ2-1; 16 bases are shared with TRBD2. V lost 8 bases and J lost 9; bases outside the gene matches: 16. The V gene's germline CDR1 is LNHDA and CDR2 SQIVND (reference sequence). The CDR3 spans 18 residues.

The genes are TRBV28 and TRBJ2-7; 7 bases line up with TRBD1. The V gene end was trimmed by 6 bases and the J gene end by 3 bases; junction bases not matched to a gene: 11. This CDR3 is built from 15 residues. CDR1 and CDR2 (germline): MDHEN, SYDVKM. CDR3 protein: CASRPPGQMYYEQYF. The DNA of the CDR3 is TGTGCCAGCAGGCCCCCGGGACAGATGTACTACGAGCAGTACTTC. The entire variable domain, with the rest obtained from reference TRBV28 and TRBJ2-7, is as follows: DVKVTQSSRYLVKRTGEKVFLECVQDMDHENMFWYRQDPGLGLRLIYFSYDVKMKEKGDIPEGYSVSREKKERFSLILESASTNQTSMYLCASRPPGQMYYEQYFGPGTRLTVT.

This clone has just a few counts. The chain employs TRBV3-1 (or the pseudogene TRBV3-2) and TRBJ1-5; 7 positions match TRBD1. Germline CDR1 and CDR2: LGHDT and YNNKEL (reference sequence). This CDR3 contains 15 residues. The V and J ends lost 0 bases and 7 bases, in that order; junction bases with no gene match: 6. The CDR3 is CASSQDLGGGQPQHF. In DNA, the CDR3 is TGTGCCAGCAGCCAAGATTTAGGGGGCGGACAGCCCCAGCATTTT.

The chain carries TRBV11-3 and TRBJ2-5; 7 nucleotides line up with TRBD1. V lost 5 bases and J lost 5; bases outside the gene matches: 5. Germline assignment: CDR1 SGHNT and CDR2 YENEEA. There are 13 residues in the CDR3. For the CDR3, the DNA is TGTGCCAGCAGCCGCGACAGGGCGGAGACCCAGTACTTC. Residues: CASSRDRAETQYF.

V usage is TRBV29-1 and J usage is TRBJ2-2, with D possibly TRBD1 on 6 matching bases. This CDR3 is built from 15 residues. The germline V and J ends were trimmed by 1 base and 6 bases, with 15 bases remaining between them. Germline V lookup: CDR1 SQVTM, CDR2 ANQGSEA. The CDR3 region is CSVEGGQGRSGELFF. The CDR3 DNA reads TGCAGCGTTGAAGGGGGTCAGGGGCGGTCCGGGGAGCTGTTTTTT.

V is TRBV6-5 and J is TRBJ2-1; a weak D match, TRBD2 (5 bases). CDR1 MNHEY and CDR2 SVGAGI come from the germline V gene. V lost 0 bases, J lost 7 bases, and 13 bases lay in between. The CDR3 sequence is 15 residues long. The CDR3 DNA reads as TGTGCCAGCAGTTACTCGAGGGTGGTGGGGAATGAGCAGTTCTTC. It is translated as CASSYSRVVGNEQFF.

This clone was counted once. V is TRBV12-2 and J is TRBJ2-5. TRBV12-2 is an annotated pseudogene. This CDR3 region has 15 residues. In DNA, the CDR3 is TGTGCAAGTCGCTTACGGGCCAGCCGGCAAGAGACCCAGTACTTC. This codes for CASRLRASRQETQYF.

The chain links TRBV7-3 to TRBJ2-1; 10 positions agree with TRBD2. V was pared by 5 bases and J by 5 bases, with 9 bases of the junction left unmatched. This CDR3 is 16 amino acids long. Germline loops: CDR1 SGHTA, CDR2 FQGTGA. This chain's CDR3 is CASSPLGTSVNNEQFF. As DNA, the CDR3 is TGTGCCAGCAGCCCCCTTGGGACTAGCGTCAACAATGAGCAGTTCTTC.

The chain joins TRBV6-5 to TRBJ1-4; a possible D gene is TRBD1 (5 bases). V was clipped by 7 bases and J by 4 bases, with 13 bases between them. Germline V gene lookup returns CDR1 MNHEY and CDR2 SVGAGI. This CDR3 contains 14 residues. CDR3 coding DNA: TGTGCCAGCACCGCAGGGTCGATTAATGAAAAACTGTTTTTT. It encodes CASTAGSINEKLFF.

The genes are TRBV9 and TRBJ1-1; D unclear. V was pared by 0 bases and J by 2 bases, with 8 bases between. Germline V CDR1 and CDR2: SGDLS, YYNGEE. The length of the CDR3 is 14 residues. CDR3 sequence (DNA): TGTGCCAGCAGCGTAGGCCAGGTTAACACTGAAGCTTTCTTT. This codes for CASSVGQVNTEAFF.

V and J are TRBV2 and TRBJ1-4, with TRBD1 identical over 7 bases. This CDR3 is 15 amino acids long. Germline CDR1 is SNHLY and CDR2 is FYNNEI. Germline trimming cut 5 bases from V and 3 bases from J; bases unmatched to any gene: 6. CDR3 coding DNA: TGTGCCAGCAGTCGACAGGGAGGGCCTAATGAAAAACTGTTTTTT. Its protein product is CASSRQGGPNEKLFF.

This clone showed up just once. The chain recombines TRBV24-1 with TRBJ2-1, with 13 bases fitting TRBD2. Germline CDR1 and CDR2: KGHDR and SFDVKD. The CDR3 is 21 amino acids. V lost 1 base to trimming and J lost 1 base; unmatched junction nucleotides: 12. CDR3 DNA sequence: TGTGCCACCAGTGATTTTCTGGGTGGGACTAGCGGGAAAGGATCCTACAATGAGCAGTTCTTC. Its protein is CATSDFLGGTSGKGSYNEQFF.

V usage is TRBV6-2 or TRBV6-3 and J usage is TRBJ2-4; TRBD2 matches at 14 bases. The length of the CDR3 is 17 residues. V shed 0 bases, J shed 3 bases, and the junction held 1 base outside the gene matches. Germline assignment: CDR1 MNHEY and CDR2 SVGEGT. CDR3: CASSYSGLAGVKNIQYF. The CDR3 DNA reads TGTGCCAGCAGTTACTCGGGACTAGCGGGAGTCAAAAACATTCAGTACTTC.

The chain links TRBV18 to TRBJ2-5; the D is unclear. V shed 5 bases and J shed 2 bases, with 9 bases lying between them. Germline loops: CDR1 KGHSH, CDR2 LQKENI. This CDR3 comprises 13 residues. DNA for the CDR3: TGTGCCAGCTCAACCACCGTACAAGAGACCCAGTACTTC. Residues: CASSTTVQETQYF.

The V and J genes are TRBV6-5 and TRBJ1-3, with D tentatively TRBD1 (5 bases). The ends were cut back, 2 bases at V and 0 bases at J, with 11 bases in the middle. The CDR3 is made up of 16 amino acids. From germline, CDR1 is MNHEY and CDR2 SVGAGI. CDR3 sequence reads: CASSYAGPYSGNTIYF. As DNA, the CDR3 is TGTGCCAGCAGTTACGCGGGACCGTACTCTGGAAACACCATATATTTT.

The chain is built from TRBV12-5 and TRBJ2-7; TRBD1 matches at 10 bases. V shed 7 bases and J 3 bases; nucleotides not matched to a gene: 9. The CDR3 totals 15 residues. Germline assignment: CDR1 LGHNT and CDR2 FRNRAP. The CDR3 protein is CASAPDRGSFYEQYF. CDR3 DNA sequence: TGTGCTAGTGCCCCGGACAGGGGGTCCTTCTACGAGCAGTACTTC.

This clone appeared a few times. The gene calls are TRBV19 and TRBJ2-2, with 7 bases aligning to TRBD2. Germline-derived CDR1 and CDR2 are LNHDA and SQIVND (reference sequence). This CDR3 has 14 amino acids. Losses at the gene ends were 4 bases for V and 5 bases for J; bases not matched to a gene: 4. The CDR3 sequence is CASSKWEGTGELFF. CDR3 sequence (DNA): TGTGCCAGTAGTAAATGGGAGGGTACCGGGGAGCTGTTTTTT.

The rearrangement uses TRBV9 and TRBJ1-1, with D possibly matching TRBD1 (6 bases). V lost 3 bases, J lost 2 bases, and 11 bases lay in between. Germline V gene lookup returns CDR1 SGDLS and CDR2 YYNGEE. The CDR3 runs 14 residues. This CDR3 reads CASSATGPNTEAFF. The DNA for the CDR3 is TGTGCCAGCAGCGCCACAGGGCCCAACACTGAAGCTTTCTTT.

The CDR3 sequence is CASSQRGTGLNTEAFF. CDR3 nucleotides: TGTGCCAGCTCCCAAAGAGGGACAGGGCTGAACACTGAAGCTTTCTTT. The chain recombines TRBV18 with TRBJ1-1; 9 bases agree with TRBD1. The trim removed 6 bases at V and 0 bases at J, leaving 8 bases unmatched. The CDR3 runs to 16 residues. Germline loops: CDR1 KGHSH, CDR2 LQKENI.

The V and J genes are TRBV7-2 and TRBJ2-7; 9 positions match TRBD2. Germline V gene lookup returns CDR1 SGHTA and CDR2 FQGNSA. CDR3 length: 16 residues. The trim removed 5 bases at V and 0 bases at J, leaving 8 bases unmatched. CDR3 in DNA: TGTGCCAGCAGCACGCGACTAGCGGAGACCTCCTACGAGCAGTACTTC. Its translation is CASSTRLAETSYEQYF.

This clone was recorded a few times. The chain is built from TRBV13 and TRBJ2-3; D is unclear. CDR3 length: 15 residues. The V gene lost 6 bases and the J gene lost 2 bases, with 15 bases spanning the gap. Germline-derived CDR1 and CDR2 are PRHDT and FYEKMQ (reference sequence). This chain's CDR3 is CASSSTWRSTDTQYF. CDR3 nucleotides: TGTGCCAGCAGTTCAACGTGGCGGTCCACAGATACGCAGTATTTT.

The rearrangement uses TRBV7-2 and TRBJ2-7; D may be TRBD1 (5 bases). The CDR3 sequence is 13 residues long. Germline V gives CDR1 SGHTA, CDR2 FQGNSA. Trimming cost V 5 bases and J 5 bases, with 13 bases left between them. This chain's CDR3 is CASSPARRDEQYF. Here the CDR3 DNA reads TGTGCCAGCAGCCCGGCGCGCAGGGACGAGCAGTACTTC.

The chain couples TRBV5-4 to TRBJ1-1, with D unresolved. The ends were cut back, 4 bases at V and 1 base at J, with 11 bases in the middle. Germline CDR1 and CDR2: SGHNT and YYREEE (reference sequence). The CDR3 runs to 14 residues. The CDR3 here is CASSQRASNTEAFF. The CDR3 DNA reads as TGTGCCAGCAGCCAAAGGGCCTCGAACACTGAAGCTTTCTTT.

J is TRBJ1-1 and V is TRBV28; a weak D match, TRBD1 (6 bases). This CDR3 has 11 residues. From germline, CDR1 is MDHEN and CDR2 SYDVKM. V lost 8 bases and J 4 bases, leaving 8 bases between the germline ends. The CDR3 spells CASYRVTEAFF. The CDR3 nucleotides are TGTGCCAGCTACAGGGTCACTGAAGCTTTCTTT.

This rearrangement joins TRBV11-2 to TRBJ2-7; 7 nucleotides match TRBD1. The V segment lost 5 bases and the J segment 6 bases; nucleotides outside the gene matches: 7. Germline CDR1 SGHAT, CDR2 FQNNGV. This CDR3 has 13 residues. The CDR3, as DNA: TGTGCCAGCAGCCTAGGACAGGTCCGCGAGCAGTACTTC. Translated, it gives CASSLGQVREQYF. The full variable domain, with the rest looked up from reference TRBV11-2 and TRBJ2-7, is EAGVAQSPRYKIIEKRQSVAFWCNPISGHATLYWYQQILGQGPKLLIQFQNNGVVDDSQLPKDRFSAERLKGVDSTLKIQPAKLEDSAVYLCASSLGQVREQYFGPGTRLTVT.

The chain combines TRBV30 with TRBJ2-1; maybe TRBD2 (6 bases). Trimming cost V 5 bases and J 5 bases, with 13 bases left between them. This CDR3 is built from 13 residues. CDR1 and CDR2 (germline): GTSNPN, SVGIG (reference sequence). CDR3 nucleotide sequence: TGTGCCTGGGAAAGGCGGGGAAACAATGAGCAGTTCTTC. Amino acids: CAWERRGNNEQFF.

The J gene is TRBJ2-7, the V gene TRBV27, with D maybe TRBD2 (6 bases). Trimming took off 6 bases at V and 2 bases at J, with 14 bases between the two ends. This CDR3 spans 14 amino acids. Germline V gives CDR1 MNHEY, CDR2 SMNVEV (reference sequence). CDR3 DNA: TGTGCCAGCAGACCGGATAGGAGGGCCTACGAGCAGTACTTC. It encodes CASRPDRRAYEQYF.

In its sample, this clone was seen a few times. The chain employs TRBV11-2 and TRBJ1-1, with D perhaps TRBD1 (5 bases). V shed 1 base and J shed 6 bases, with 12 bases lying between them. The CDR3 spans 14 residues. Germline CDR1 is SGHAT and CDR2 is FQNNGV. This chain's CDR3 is CASSLVRGRAEAFF. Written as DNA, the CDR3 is TGTGCCAGCAGCTTAGTCCGGGGGAGGGCTGAAGCTTTCTTT.

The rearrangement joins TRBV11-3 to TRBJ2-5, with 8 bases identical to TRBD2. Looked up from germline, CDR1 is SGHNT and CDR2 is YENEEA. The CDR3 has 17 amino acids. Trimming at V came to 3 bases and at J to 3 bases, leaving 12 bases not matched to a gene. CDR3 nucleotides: TGTGCCAGCAGCTTCGCCGGGACTAGAGGGAGGAAAGAGACCCAGTACTTC. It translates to CASSFAGTRGRKETQYF.